Following are 3 T cell receptor beta chains from one sample sequenced in a study of T cells in Graves' hyperthyroidism and ophthalmopathy. Researchers amplified the TCR beta CDR3 regions from RNA transcripts. TCR CDR3 regions were first amplified by RT-PCR with HTBI primers. TCRdb independently ran MiXCR on the multiplex PCR reads; one entry per CDR3 protein. Found here are 300,000 or so distinct CDR3 sequences, around a fifth of them singletons; the top ten hold 50%. The sequencing sample was made of blood. These receptors were collected from a woman in her fifties or sixties with Graves' hyperthyroidism.

The chain links TRBV27 to TRBJ2-5, with TRBD1 matching 7 bases. The CDR3 totals 16 residues. Germline CDR1 MNHEY, CDR2 SMNVEV (reference sequence). Trimming cost V 7 bases and J 4 bases; bases outside gene matches: 15. The CDR3 sequence: CASTLRWTGALETQYF. The CDR3 DNA follows: TGTGCCAGCACCCTTAGATGGACAGGAGCTTTAGAGACCCAGTACTTC.

This clonotype has a handful of counts. CDR3 amino acids: CASSKQRADTQYF. CDR3 nucleotides: TGCGCCAGCAGCAAACAGAGAGCCGATACGCAGTATTTT. The chain links TRBV5-1 to TRBJ2-3; D is unclear. Germline assignment: CDR1 SGHRS and CDR2 YFSETQ. V lost 4 bases, J lost 6 bases, and 12 bases lay in between. The CDR3 contains 13 residues. The full variable domain, completed using reference TRBV5-1 and TRBJ2-3, is KAGVTQTPRYLIKTRGQQVTLSCSPISGHRSVSWYQQTPGQGLQFLFEYFSETQRNKGNFPGRFSGRQFSNSRSEMNVSTLELGDSALYLCASSKQRADTQYFGPGTRLTVL.

This clonotype was detected many times. The V and J genes are TRBV3-1 and TRBJ2-3; D gene ambiguous. This CDR3 contains 12 residues. Germline V CDR1 and CDR2: LGHDT, YNNKEL (reference sequence). Trimming pared 1 base from V and 4 bases from J, leaving 3 bases between. Here the CDR3 DNA reads TGTGCCAGCAGCCAAGGCGCAGATACGCAGTATTTT. Amino acid sequence: CASSQGADTQYF.